Sequencing of this T cell receptor beta chain was carried out in a study of T cell responses to AZD1222 COVID-19 vaccine. Study overall: Some second doses came at about 4 weeks and others at about 12 weeks; these were pooled.

Only in-frame clones appear in the TCRdb table, and some are missing; sequencing was by immunoSEQ multiplex PCR. The sample has about 150,000 clones; about 89% are singletons. Germline trimming cut 5 bases from V and 7 bases from J; bases unmatched to any gene: 11. This CDR3 spans 14 amino acids. CDR1 is SGHTA and CDR2 is FQGTGA in the germline V gene. To note about this clone: Its antigen is not known.

Study conclusions and caveats: Most donors were white British and more were female, and clonal diversity was possibly underestimated. The peak T cell response came first, and repertoires were sampled only after it.

Sequenced material: peripheral blood, taken on day 0 of AZD1222 vaccination. This clonotype was obtained from an adult in good health. The V gene is TRBV7-3, the J gene TRBJ2-7; 7 positions match TRBD2. The CDR3 loop is CASSLTSLGGEQYF. As DNA, the CDR3 is TGTGCCAGCAGCCTGACTAGCTTAGGAGGAGAGCAGTACTTC.